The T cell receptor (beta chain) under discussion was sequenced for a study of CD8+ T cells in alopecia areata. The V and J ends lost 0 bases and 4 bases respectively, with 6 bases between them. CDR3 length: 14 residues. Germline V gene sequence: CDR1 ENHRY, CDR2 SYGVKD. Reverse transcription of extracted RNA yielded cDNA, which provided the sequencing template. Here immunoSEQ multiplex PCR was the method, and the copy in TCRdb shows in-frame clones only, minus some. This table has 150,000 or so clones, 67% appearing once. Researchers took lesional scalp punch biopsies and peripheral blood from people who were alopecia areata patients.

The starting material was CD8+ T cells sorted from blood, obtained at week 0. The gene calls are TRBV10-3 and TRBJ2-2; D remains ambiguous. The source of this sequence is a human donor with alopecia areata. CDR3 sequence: CAISESILTGELFF. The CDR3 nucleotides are TGTGCCATCAGTGAGTCGATACTCACCGGGGAGCTGTTTTTT.